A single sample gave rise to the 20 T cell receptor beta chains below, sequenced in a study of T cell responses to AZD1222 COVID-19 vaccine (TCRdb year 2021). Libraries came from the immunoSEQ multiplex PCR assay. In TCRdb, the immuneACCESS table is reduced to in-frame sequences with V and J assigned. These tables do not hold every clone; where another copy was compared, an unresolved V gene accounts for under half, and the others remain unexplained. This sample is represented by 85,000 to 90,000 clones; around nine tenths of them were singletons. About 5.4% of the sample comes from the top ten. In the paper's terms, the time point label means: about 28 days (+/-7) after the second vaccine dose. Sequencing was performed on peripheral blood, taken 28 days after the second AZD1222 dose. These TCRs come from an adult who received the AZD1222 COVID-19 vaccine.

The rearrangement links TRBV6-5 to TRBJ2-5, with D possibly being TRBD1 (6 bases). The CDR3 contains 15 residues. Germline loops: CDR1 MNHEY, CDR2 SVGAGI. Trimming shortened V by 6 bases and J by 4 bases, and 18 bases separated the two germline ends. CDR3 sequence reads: CASSRITGLGETQYF. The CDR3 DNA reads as TGTGCCAGCAGCCGAATAACAGGGTTAGGAGAGACCCAGTACTTC.

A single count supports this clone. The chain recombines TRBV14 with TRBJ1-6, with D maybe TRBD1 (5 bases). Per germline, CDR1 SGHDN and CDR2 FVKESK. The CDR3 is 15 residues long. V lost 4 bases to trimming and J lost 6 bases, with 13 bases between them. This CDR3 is CASSLPGLFNSPLHF. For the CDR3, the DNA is TGTGCCAGCAGCCTTCCGGGACTGTTTAATTCACCCCTCCACTTT. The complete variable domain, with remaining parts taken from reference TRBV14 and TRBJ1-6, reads EAGVTQFPSHSVIEKGQTVTLRCDPISGHDNLYWYRRVMGKEIKFLLHFVKESKQDESGMPNNRFLAERTGGTYSTLKVQPAELEDSGVYFCASSLPGLFNSPLHFGNGTRLTVT.

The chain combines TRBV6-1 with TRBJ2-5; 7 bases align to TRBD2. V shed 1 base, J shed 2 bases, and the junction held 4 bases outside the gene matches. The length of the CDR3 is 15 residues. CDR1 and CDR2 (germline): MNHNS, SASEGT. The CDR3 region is CASSEGSSGQETQYF. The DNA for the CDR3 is TGTGCCAGCAGTGAAGGTAGTAGCGGGCAAGAGACCCAGTACTTC.

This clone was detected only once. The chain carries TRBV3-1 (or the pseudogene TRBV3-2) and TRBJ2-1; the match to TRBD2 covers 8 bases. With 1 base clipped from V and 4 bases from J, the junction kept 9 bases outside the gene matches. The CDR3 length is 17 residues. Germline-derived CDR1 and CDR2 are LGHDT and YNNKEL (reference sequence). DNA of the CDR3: TGTGCCAGCAGCCAAGTGGGTGAGGCGGGGGGATACAATGAGCAGTTCTTC. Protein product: CASSQVGEAGGYNEQFF.

In DNA form, the CDR3 reads TGTGCCAGCAGCCAAGCGTCAGGGAGAAGGACTAATGAAAAACTGTTTTTT. This sequence encodes CASSQASGRRTNEKLFF. This chain uses TRBV3-1 (or the pseudogene TRBV3-2) with TRBJ1-4; D might be TRBD1 (5 bases). CDR3 length equals 17 residues. The germline V gene encodes CDR1 LGHDT and CDR2 YNNKEL (reference sequence). V was cut by 1 base and J by 2 bases, with 14 bases left in between.

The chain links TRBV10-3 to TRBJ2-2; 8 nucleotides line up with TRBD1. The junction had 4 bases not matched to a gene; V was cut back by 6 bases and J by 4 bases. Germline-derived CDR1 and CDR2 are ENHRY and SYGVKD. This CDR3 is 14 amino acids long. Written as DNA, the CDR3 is TGTGCCATCAGGGGACAGGCTGGCACCGGGGAGCTGTTTTTT. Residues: CAIRGQAGTGELFF.

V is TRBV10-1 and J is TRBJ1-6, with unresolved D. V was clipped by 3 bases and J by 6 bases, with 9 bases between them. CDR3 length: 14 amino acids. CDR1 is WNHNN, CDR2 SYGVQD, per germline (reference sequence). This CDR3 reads CASSERLGNSPLHF. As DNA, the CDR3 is TGCGCCAGCAGTGAAAGGCTTGGTAATTCACCCCTCCACTTT.

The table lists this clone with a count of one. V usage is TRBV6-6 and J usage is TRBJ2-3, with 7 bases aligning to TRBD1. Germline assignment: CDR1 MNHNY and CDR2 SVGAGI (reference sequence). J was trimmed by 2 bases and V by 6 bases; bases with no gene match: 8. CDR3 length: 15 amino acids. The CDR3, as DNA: TGTGCCAGCAGCCGACAGGGAGTCTTCACAGATACGCAGTATTTT. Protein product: CASSRQGVFTDTQYF.

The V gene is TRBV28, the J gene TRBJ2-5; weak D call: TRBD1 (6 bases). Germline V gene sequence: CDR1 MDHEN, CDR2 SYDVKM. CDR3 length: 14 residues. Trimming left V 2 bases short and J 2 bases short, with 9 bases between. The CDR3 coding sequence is TGTGCCAGCAGTTTAGCGGACAGACAAGAGACCCAGTACTTC. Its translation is CASSLADRQETQYF.

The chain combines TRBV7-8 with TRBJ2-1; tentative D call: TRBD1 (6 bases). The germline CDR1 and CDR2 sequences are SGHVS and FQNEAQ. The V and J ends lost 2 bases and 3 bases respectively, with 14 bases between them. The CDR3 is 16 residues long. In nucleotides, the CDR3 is TGTGCCAGCAGCTTATTGGCCCCACAGGGCTACAATGAGCAGTTCTTC. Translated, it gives CASSLLAPQGYNEQFF.

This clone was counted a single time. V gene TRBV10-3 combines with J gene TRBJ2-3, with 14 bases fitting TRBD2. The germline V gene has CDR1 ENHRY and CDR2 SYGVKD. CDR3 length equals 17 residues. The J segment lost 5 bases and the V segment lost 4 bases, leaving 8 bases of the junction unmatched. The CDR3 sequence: CAISATSGGAWGDTQYF. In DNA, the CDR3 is TGTGCCATCAGTGCGACTAGCGGGGGGGCCTGGGGAGATACGCAGTATTTT.

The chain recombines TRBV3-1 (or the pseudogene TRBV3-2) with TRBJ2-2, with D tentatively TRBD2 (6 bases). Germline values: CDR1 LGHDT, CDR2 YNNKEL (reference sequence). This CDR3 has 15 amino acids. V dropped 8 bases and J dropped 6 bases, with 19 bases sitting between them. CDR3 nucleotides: TGTGCCAGCGGAGGGCGTGGTAGCGTTGCCGGGGAGCTGTTTTTT. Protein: CASGGRGSVAGELFF.

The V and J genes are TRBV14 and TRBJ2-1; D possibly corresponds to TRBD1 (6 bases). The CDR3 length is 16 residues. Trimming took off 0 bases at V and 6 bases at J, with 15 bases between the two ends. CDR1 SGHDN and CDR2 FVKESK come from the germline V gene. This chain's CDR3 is CASSQDPDSGPNEQFF. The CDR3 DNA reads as TGTGCCAGCAGCCAAGACCCGGACAGCGGACCCAATGAGCAGTTCTTC.

CDR3 coding DNA: TGTGCCTGGAGCCCGGGACAGTCCACAGATACGCAGTATTTT. This gives the protein CAWSPGQSTDTQYF. This chain uses TRBV30 with TRBJ2-3; TRBD1 aligns across 7 bases. Trimming removed 3 bases from V and 2 bases from J; junction bases left unmatched: 5. CDR3 length: 14 residues. Looked up from germline, CDR1 is GTSNPN and CDR2 is SVGIG (reference sequence).

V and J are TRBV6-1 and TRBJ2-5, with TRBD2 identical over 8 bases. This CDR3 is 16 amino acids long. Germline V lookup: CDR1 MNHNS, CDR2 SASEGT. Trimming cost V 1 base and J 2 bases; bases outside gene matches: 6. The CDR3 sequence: CASSEVRGGVQETQYF. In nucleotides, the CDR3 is TGTGCCAGCAGTGAAGTACGGGGGGGGGTACAAGAGACCCAGTACTTC.

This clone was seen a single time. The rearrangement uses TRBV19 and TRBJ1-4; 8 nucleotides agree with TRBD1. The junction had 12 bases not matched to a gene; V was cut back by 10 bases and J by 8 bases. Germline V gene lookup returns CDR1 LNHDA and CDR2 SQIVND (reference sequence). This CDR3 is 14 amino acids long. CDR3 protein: CATRRQGWEEKLFF. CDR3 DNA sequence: TGTGCCACCAGGAGACAGGGGTGGGAAGAAAAACTGTTTTTT.

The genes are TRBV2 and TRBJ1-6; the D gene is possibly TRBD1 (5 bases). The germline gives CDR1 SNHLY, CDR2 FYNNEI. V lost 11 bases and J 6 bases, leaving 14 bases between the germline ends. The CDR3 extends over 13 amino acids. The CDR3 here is CAGKPGPNSPLHF. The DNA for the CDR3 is TGTGCCGGCAAGCCAGGGCCTAATTCACCCCTCCACTTT. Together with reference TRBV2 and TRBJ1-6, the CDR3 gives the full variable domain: EPEVTQTPSHQVTQMGQEVILRCVPISNHLYFYWYRQILGQKVEFLVSFYNNEISEKSEIFDDQFSVERPDGSNFTLKIRSTKLEDSAMYFCAGKPGPNSPLHFGNGTRLTVT.

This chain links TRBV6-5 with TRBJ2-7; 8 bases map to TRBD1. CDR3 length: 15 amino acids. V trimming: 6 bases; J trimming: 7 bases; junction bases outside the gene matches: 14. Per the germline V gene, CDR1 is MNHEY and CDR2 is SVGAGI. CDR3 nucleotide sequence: TGTGCCAGCAGCCAGGGGGCCGCAATCAGAGGGGAGCAGTACGTC. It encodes CASSQGAAIRGEQYV.

This CDR3 is CASGLTADKTPQHF. For the CDR3, the DNA is TGTGCTAGTGGTTTGACAGCCGATAAAACGCCCCAGCATTTT. The V and J genes are TRBV12-5 and TRBJ1-5; D is unresolved. V was shortened by 2 bases and J by 9 bases, with 14 bases between the two germline ends. The CDR3 spans 14 residues. Per the germline V gene, CDR1 is LGHNT and CDR2 is FRNRAP.

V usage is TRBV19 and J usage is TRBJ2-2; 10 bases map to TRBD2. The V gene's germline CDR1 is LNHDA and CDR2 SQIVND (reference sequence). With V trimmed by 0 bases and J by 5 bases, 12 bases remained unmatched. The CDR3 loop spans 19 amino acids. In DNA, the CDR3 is TGTGCCAGTAGTATAGAATTGGCTAGCGGGGGCGCACTTACCGGGGAGCTGTTTTTT. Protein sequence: CASSIELASGGALTGELFF. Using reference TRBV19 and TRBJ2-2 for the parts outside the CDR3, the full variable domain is DGGITQSPKYLFRKEGQNVTLSCEQNLNHDAMYWYRQDPGQGLRLIYYSQIVNDFQKGDIAEGYSVSREKKESFPLTVTSAQKNPTAFYLCASSIELASGGALTGELFFGEGSRLTVL.